This entry concerns a single T cell receptor beta chain. Its antigen remains unknown. This CDR3 is built from 16 residues. Germline lookup yields CDR1 MNHEY and CDR2 SVGAGI. Trimming cost V 0 bases and J 2 bases; bases outside gene matches: 5. Both 60 Vbeta primers and 13 Jbeta primers went into the PCR. Authors' data handling: In a later analysis, the count reached roughly 80 million unique TCR beta chains, with about 11 million shared. Only in-frame clones appear in the TCRdb table, and some are missing; sequencing was by immunoSEQ multiplex PCR. The DNA gave D and trimming, while V, J and clone size come from that table. Of 200,000 or so clones listed, 70% to 85% are singletons. The sample comes from a study of cytomegalovirus exposure and HLA in healthy donors. Looking at the study overall: From HLA-typed donors, an early data release held tens of millions of unique TCRs. Study-wide results and limits: A previous analysis found most TCR beta V segments productive roughly 90% or roughly 30% of the time.

The specimen sequenced was PBMCs. The V gene is TRBV6-5, the J gene TRBJ1-2; 8 bases match TRBD1. This TCR was recovered from a male donor in good health and CMV-seronegative. CDR3 sequence: CASSYSSRGHNYGYTF. The DNA of the CDR3 is TGTGCCAGCAGTTACTCGAGCAGGGGGCACAACTATGGCTACACCTTC.